The table lists the clone carrying this T cell receptor beta chain with a few counts. What it binds is not known. These data come from a study of regulatory T cells in long-lasting Graves disease. Study-wide results and limits: It was in persistent disease that TRBV28, TRBJ1-2 and TRBJ2-5 were favored. It was peripheral blood alone, not thyroid tissue, that was studied. A greater number of public clonotypes (more than 2,500) was shared by persistent patients than by new patients (over 900).

Construction of TCR beta libraries relied on iRepertoire HTBI primers and on Arm-PCR targeting CDR3 regions. Authors' data handling: The samples included 60 to 75 TRBV and under 15 TRBJ segments. TCRdb re-analysed the multiplex PCR reads in MiXCR, keeping a single row per CDR3 protein. The V and J calls were not made by the authors but by TCRdb's processing. The data show about 460,000 distinct CDR3 sequences, about 20% seen once. CDR1 and CDR2 (germline): LNHDA, SQIVND (reference sequence). The CDR3 runs to 17 residues. With 3 bases clipped from V and 4 bases from J, the junction kept 12 bases outside the gene matches. The sample's time point: persistent/refractory GD, antithyroid drugs over 5 years with positive TRAb. From RNA extracted from PBMCs, the TCR library was made.

The TCR comes from a female donor with Graves disease. V gene TRBV19 combines with J gene TRBJ2-7; 10 bases match TRBD2. The specimen was peripheral blood mononuclear cells (PBMCs), collected when the disease was refractory, from a patient treated with antithyroid drugs. CDR3 in amino acids: CASSIPQLAGTPYEQYF. The CDR3 DNA reads as TGTGCCAGTAGTATCCCCCAACTAGCGGGAACTCCTTACGAGCAGTACTTC.